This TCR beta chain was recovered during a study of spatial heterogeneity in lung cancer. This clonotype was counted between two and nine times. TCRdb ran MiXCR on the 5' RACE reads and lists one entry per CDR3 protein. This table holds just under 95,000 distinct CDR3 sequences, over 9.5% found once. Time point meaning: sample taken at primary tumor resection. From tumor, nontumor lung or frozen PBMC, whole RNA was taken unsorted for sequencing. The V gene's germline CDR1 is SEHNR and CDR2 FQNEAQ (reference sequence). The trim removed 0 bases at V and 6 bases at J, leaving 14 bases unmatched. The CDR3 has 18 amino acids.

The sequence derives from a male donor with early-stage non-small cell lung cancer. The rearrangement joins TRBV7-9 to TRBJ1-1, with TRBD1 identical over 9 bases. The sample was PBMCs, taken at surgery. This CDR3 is CASSLADMWGTGYAEAFF. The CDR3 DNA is TGTGCCAGCAGCTTAGCTGACATGTGGGGGACAGGGTACGCTGAAGCTTTCTTT.